What follows are 11 T cell receptor beta chains derived from one specimen sequenced in a study of blood T cell repertoires in COVID-19 (dated by TCRdb to 2020 to 2022). The library came from the immunoSEQ multiplex PCR assay. In TCRdb, the immuneACCESS table is reduced to in-frame sequences with V and J assigned. These tables do not hold every clone; where another copy was compared, an unresolved V gene accounts for under half, and the others remain unexplained. The sample profile shows 400,000 to 450,000 clones; approximately 92% of them were found once. The top ten hold roughly 1.1% of the sample. The source material was PBMCs or T cells enriched from blood (not recorded which). These receptor sequences come from a man in his thirties or forties who had recovered from COVID-19.

J is TRBJ1-5 and V is TRBV6-1; D unresolved. V lost 2 bases to trimming and J lost 2 bases, with 13 bases between them. CDR1 and CDR2 from the germline V gene are MNHNS and SASEGT. The CDR3 runs to 16 residues. This chain's CDR3 is CASSESRTRGNQPQHF. The CDR3 coding sequence is TGTGCCAGCAGTGAATCCAGAACGAGGGGCAATCAGCCCCAGCATTTT.

The chain joins TRBV27 to TRBJ2-3; TRBD1 matches at 10 bases. From germline, CDR1 is MNHEY and CDR2 SMNVEV (reference sequence). V trimming: 4 bases; J trimming: 4 bases; junction bases outside the gene matches: 8. The CDR3 is made up of 16 amino acids. The CDR3 protein is CASSSRDRGFPDTQYF. CDR3 bases: TGTGCCAGCAGTTCACGGGACAGGGGTTTCCCAGATACGCAGTATTTT.

The chain joins TRBV3-1 (or the pseudogene TRBV3-2) to TRBJ2-2; 7 bases are shared with TRBD2. V dropped 6 bases and J dropped 2; count of bases not matched to a gene: 9. The CDR3 spans 16 residues. Germline CDR1 reads LGHDT; CDR2 reads YNNKEL (reference sequence). CDR3 nucleotides: TGTGCCAGCAGTCCTCTCCGGGGGGACAACACCGGGGAGCTGTTTTTT. Amino acid sequence: CASSPLRGDNTGELFF.

The V gene is TRBV30, the J gene TRBJ2-5; the match to TRBD2 covers 9 bases. CDR3 length: 13 residues. Germline assignment: CDR1 GTSNPN and CDR2 SVGIG (reference sequence). V lost 2 bases and J lost 5; bases outside the gene matches: 3. CDR3 sequence reads: CAWSLAGTETQYF. Here the CDR3 DNA reads TGTGCCTGGAGTCTAGCGGGAACGGAGACCCAGTACTTC.

The CDR3 sequence: CASSEAFPYYGYTF. The CDR3 bases are TGTGCCAGCAGTGAAGCTTTCCCATACTATGGCTACACCTTC. The V and J genes are TRBV2 and TRBJ1-2; D unclear. Trimming shortened V by 0 bases and J by 3 bases, and 8 bases separated the two germline ends. Germline CDR1 and CDR2: SNHLY and FYNNEI. The CDR3 is 14 residues long.

CDR3 residues: CASSFRTGNQPQHF. The CDR3 nucleotides read TGTGCCAGCAGCTTCAGGACAGGTAATCAGCCCCAGCATTTT. The chain has TRBV5-8 and TRBJ1-5; 7 nucleotides align to TRBD1. V lost 2 bases to trimming and J lost 4 bases; unmatched junction nucleotides: 3. Per germline, CDR1 SGHTS and CDR2 YDEGEE. The CDR3 totals 14 residues.

This clone was recorded once. The V and J genes are TRBV19 and TRBJ1-5, with TRBD1 matching 7 bases. Germline V gene lookup returns CDR1 LNHDA and CDR2 SQIVND (reference sequence). The trim removed 5 bases at V and 0 bases at J, leaving 4 bases unmatched. The CDR3 has 15 residues. CDR3 coding DNA: TGTGCCAGTAGTCCCGGGACAGCTAGCAATCAGCCCCAGCATTTT. Its translation is CASSPGTASNQPQHF.

In DNA form, the CDR3 reads TGTGCCAGCAGCTTAGGAGGGGGGGGTGGACAGCCCCAGCATTTT. Translating it yields CASSLGGGGGQPQHF. The chain uses TRBV11-2 and TRBJ1-5; D may be TRBD1 (6 bases). The CDR3 spans 15 residues. With 1 base removed from V and 7 bases from J, the gap between germline ends came to 14 bases. Germline CDR1 is SGHAT and CDR2 is FQNNGV.

The chain links TRBV7-6 to TRBJ2-5; TRBD1 might be the D (6 bases). Per the germline V gene, CDR1 is SGHVS and CDR2 is FNYEAQ. V lost 0 bases, J lost 2 bases, and 16 bases lay in between. CDR3 length equals 17 residues. As DNA, the CDR3 is TGTGCCAGCAGCTTAGCCAGGGGCGCATCCTTGCAAGAGACCCAGTACTTC. As protein: CASSLARGASLQETQYF.

The J gene is TRBJ1-1, the V gene TRBV7-9; D call uncertain. The ends were cut back, 3 bases at V and 1 base at J, with 15 bases in the middle. The CDR3 runs 16 residues. CDR1 and CDR2 (germline): SEHNR, FQNEAQ (reference sequence). The CDR3 region is CASSLGVTPPNTEAFF. CDR3 in DNA: TGTGCCAGCAGCTTGGGAGTAACCCCCCCGAACACTGAAGCTTTCTTT.

This rearrangement joins TRBV12-3 or TRBV12-4 to TRBJ1-4; D possibly corresponds to TRBD1 (5 bases). Trimming took off 6 bases at V and 13 bases at J, with 18 bases between the two ends. The CDR3 consists of 13 residues. The CDR3 protein is CASSSGDLTRLFF. The CDR3 DNA reads TGTGCCAGCAGCTCGGGGGATCTGACCCGACTGTTTTTT.